This T cell receptor beta chain was recovered during a study of CD8+ T cells in alopecia areata. The wider study: Tofacitinib ran 6 to 18 months, followed by 6 months off drug. Study observations and caveats: Greater clonality was observed in lesional scalp samples, especially alopecia totalis/universalis, versus normal scalp. Sequencing of scalp samples also includes resident alphabeta T cells from normal skin.

Comment on this clone: The antigen remains undetermined.

Once RNA had been extracted, it was reverse transcribed into cDNA to act as the sequencing template. Libraries were prepared by immunoSEQ multiplex PCR; TCRdb keeps only in-frame clonotypes and omits some of them. The repertoire holds more than 90,000 clones, with less than 45% as singletons. The V gene's germline CDR1 is SNHLY and CDR2 FYNNEI. The CDR3 consists of 13 residues. V gave up 9 bases and J gave up 7 bases, with 19 bases separating them. Alopecia areata patients provided lesional scalp punch biopsies and peripheral blood, both collected for the study. The sequencing input was CD4+ T cells sorted from blood. The TCR originated in a human donor with alopecia areata. The J gene is TRBJ2-7, the V gene TRBV2, with TRBD1 as a possible D gene (6 bases). CDR3 loop: CASRQEGSGEQYF. CDR3 coding DNA: TGTGCCAGTAGACAGGAAGGATCAGGGGAGCAGTACTTC.